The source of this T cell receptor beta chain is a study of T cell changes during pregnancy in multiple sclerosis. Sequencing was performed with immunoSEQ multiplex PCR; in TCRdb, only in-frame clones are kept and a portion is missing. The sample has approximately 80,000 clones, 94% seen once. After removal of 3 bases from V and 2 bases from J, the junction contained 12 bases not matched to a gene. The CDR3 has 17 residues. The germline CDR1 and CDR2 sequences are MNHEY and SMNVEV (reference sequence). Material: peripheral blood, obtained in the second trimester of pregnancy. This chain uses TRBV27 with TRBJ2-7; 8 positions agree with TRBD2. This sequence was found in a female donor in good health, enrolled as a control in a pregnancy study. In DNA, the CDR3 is TGTGCCAGCAGTTTGGGTCAGGGAACTAGCGGAGCCTACGAGCAGTACTTC. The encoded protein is CASSLGQGTSGAYEQYF.